This TCR beta chain stems from a study of identical twins. A few counts support this clonotype. Its specificity is not known. Trimming took 5 bases from V and 1 from J; bases not matched to a gene: 2. Germline V gene data show CDR1 as DFQATT and CDR2 as SNEGSKA (reference sequence). The CDR3 consists of 14 residues. TCRdb used MiXCR to reprocess the 5' RACE reads, holding one entry per CDR3 protein. The data show approximately 300,000 distinct CDR3 sequences, nearly 9.5% seen once. Study findings and constraints: Beta out-of-frame twin sharing showed a weaker excess. The same donors were not followed; conclusions instead depended on cross-sectional statistical analysis. Beta clonotypes that were abundant in cord blood contained fewer insertions, a pattern absent from memory repertoires.

These data also formed part of another study, on yellow fever vaccine responses in identical twins. In that study: Twins' vaccine T cell response reportedly seemed partly convergent, partly personalized.

Material: CD8+ T cells sorted from blood. V gene TRBV20-1 combines with J gene TRBJ2-1; TRBD1 matches 10 bases. The sequence was collected from a woman younger than 35 in good health. In nucleotides, the CDR3 is TGCAGTGCTGGGGACAGGGGTTCCTACAATGAGCAGTTCTTC. It codes for CSAGDRGSYNEQFF.